The entry that follows covers one T cell receptor beta chain sequence. The sample comes from a study of TIL therapy for anti-PD-1-resistant metastatic lung cancer. Overall study context: Median patient age was 54, ranging 38-75 years. Most patients had lung adenocarcinoma; several tumors were EGFR-mutant, two ALK-rearranged; half smoked currently or formerly. Tumors carried a median about 1.4 non-synonymous mutations per megabase.

This was the immunoSEQ v3 assay. Survey-level samples got some 2 million read pairs; deep-level samples got about 5-6.5 million. Generated by immunoSEQ multiplex PCR, the TCRdb table keeps only in-frame clones and is missing some. This sample has 55,000 to 65,000 clones, with 55% to 70% found just once. Germline CDR1 is WSHSY and CDR2 is SAAADI. The V end lost 5 bases, the J end lost 2 bases, and 11 bases lay between the germline ends. The CDR3 loop spans 14 amino acids. The time point is: pre-treatment sample, taken before nivolumab and TIL therapy. The TCR comes from a person between 25 and 79 years old with non-small cell lung cancer. V gene TRBV10-2 combines with J gene TRBJ2-3; D might be TRBD2 (6 bases). Sequencing used blood, obtained at baseline. CDR3 in DNA: TGCGCCAGCAGTTCGGGGGTACACACAGATACGCAGTATTTT. Amino acids: CASSSGVHTDTQYF.